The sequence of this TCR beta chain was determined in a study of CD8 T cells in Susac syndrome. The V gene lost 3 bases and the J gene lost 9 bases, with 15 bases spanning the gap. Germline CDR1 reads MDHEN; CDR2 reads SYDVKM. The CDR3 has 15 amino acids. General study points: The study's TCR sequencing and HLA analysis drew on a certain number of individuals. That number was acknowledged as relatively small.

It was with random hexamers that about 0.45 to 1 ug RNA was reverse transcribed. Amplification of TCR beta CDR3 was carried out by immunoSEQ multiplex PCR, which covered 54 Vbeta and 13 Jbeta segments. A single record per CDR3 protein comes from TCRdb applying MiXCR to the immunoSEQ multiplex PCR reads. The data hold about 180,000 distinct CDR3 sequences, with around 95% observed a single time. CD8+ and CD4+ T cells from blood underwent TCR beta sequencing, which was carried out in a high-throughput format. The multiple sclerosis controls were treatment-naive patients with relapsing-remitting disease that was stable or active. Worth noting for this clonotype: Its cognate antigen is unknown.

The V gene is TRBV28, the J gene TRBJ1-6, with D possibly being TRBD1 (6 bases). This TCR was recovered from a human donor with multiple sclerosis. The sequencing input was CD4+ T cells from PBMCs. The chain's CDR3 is CASSLAGGVFSPLHF. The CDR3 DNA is TGTGCCAGCAGTTTGGCTGGGGGCGTATTTTCACCCCTCCACTTT.